This TCR beta chain was captured by sequencing in a study of control samples from healthy donors and cancer patients. Assay: immunoSEQ multiplex PCR; the TCRdb copy retains only in-frame clones and omits some. The data hold approximately 98,000 clones, with about 80% observed a single time. This CDR3 contains 16 residues. Trimming took off 5 bases at V and 2 bases at J, with 16 bases between the two ends. Germline V gene data show CDR1 as KGHDR and CDR2 as SFDVKD. Sequences were obtained from blood. This receptor was identified in a man aged 18-30 years in good health. The chain is built from TRBV24-1 and TRBJ2-3, with D perhaps given as TRBD1 or TRBD2 (5 bases each). CDR3 DNA: TGTGCCACCAGTGGCCCCGCCGTGGGGGACACAGATACGCAGTATTTT. Protein sequence: CATSGPAVGDTDTQYF.